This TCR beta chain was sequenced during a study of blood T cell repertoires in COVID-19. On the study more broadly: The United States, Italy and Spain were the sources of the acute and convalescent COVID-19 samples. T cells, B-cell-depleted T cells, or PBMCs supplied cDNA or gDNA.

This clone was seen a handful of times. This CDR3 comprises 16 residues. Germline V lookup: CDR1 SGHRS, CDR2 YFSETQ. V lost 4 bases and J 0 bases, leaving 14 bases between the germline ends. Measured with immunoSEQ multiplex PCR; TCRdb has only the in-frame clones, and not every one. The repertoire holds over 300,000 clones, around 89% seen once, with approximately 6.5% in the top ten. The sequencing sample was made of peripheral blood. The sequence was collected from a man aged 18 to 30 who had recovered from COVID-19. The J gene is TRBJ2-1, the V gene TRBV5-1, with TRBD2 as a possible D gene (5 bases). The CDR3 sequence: CASSDREGSSYNEQFF. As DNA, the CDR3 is TGCGCCAGCAGCGATCGTGAGGGTAGCTCCTACAATGAGCAGTTCTTC.